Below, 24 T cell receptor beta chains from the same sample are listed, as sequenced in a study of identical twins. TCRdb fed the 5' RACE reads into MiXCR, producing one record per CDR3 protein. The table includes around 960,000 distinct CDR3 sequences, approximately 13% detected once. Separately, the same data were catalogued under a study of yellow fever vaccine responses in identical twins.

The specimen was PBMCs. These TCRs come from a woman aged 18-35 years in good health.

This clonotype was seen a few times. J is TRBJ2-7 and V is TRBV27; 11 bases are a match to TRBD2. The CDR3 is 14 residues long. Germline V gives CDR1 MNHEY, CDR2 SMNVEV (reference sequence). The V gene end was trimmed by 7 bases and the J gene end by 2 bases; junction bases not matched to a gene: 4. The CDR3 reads CASKHSGRAYEQYF. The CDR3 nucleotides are TGTGCCAGCAAACATAGCGGGAGGGCCTACGAGCAGTACTTC.

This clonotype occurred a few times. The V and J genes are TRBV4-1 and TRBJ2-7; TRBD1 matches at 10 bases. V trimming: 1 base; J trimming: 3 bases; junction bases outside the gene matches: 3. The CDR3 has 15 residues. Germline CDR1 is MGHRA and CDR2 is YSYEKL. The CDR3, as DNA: TGCGCCAGCAGCCAAGGGGACAGGGGATTCTACGAGCAGTACGTC. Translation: CASSQGDRGFYEQYV.

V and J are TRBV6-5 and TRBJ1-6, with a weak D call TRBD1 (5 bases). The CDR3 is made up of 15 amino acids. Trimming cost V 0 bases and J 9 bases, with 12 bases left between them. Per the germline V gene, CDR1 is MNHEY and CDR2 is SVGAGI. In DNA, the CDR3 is TGTGCCAGCAGTTACTCTGACAGCTATCGTTCACCCCTCCACTTT. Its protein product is CASSYSDSYRSPLHF.

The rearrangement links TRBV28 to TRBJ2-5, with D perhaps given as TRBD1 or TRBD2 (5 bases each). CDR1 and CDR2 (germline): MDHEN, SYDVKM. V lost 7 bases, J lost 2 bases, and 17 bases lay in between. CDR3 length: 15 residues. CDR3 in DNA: TGTGCCAGCACTCGGGGCAATCCCTTGCAAGAGACCCAGTACTTC. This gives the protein CASTRGNPLQETQYF.

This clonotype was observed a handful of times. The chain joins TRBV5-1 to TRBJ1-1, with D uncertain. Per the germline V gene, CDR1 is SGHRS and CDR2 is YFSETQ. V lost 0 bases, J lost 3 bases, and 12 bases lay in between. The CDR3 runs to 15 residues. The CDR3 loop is CASSLGGGRYTEAFF. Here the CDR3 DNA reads TGCGCCAGCAGCTTGGGGGGTGGTCGTTACACTGAAGCTTTCTTT.

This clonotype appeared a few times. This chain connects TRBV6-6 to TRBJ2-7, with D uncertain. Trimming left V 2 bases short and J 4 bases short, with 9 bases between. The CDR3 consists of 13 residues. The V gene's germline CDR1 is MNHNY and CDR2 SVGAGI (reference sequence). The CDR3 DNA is TGTGCCAGCAGTTACAACCTTCTGTACGAGCAGTACTTC. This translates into CASSYNLLYEQYF.

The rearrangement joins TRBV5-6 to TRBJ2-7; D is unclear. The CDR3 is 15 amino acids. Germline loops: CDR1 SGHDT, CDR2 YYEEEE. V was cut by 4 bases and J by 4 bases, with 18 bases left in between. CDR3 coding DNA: TGTGCCAGCAGCCCTGGGTTCGCAGGCATTTACGAGCAGTACGTC. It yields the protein CASSPGFAGIYEQYV.

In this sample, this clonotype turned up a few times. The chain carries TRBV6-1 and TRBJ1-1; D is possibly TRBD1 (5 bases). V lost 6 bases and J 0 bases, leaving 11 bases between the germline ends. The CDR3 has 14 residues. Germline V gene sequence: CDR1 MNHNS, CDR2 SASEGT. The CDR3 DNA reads TGTGCCAGCAGACGAGGGGATGTGAACACTGAAGCTTTCTTT. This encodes CASRRGDVNTEAFF.

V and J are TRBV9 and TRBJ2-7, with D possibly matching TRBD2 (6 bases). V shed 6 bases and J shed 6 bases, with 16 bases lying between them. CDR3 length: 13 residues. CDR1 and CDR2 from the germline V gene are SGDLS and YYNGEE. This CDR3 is CASNPRLVGEQYF. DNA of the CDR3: TGTGCCAGCAACCCAAGACTAGTCGGCGAGCAGTACTTC.

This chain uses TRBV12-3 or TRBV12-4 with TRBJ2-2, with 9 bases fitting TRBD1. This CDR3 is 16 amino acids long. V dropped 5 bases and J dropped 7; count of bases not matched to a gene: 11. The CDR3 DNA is TGTGCCAGCAGTCCCTTTGGGACAGGGAAGGTCGGGGAGCTGTTTTTT. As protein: CASSPFGTGKVGELFF.

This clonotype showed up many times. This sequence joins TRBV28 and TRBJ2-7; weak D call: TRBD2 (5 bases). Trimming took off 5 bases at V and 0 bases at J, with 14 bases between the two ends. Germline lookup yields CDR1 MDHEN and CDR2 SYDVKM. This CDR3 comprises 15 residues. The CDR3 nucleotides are TGTGCCAGCAGTCCCCCAGCGGTTGGCTCCTACGAGCAGTACTTC. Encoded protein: CASSPPAVGSYEQYF.

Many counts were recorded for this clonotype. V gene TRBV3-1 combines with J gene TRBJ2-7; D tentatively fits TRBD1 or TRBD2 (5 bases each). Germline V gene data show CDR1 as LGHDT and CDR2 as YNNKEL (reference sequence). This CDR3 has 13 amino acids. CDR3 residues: CASSQGQGVEQYV. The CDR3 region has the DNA TGTGCCAGCAGTCAAGGTCAGGGAGTCGAGCAGTACGTC.

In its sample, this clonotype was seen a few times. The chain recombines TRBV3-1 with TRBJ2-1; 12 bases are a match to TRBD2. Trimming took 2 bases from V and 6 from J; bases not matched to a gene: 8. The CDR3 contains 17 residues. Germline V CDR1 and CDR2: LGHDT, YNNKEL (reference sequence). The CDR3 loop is CASSQRSGTSGFNEQFF. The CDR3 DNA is TGTGCCAGCAGCCAACGATCCGGGACTAGCGGGTTCAATGAGCAGTTCTTC.

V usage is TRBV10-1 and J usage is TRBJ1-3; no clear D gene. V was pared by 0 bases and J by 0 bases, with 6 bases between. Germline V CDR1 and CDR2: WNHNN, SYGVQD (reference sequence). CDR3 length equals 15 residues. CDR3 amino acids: CASSESGRSGNTIYF. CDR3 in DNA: TGCGCCAGCAGTGAGTCCGGCCGCTCTGGAAACACCATATATTTT.

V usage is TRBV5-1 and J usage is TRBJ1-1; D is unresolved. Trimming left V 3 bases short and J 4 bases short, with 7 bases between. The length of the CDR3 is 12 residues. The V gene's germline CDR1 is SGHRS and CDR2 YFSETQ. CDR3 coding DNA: TGCGCCAGCAGCTCCATCAGCACTGAAGCTTTCTTT. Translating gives CASSSISTEAFF.

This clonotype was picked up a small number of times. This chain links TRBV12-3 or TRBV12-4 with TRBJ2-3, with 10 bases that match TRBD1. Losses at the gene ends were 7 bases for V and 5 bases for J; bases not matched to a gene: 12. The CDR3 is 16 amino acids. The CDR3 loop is CASTHRDRGTRDTQYF. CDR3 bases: TGTGCCAGCACCCACCGGGACAGGGGTACCAGAGATACGCAGTATTTT.

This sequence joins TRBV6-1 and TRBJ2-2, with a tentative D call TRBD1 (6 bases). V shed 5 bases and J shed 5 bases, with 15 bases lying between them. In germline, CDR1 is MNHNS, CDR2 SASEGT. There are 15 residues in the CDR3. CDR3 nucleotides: TGTGCCAGCAGTACCAGGGGCACACCAACCGGGGAGCTGTTTTTT. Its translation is CASSTRGTPTGELFF.

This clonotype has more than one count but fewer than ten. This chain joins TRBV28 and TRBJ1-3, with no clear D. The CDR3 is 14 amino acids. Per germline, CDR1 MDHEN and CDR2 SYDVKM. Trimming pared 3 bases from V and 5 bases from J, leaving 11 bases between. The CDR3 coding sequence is TGTGCCAGCAGTTTCACGGGTTCTCGAAACACCATATATTTT. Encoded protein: CASSFTGSRNTIYF.

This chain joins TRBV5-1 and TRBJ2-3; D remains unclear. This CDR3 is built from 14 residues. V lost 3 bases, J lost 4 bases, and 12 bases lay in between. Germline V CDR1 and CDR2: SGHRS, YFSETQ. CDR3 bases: TGCGCCAGCAGCTCAAGCTGGGTCGCAGATACGCAGTATTTT. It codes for CASSSSWVADTQYF.

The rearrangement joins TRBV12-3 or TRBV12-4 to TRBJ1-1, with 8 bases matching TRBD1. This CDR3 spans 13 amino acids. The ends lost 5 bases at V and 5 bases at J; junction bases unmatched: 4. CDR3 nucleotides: TGTGCCAGCAGTAAGACAGGGGTGACTGAAGCTTTCTTT. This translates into CASSKTGVTEAFF.

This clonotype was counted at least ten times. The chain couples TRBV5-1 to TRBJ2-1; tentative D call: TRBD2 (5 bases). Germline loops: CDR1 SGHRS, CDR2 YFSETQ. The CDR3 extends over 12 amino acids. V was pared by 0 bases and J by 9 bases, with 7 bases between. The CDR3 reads CASSLGEGEQFF. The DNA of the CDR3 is TGCGCCAGCAGCTTGGGCGAGGGTGAGCAGTTCTTC. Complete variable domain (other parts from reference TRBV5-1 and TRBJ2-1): KAGVTQTPRYLIKTRGQQVTLSCSPISGHRSVSWYQQTPGQGLQFLFEYFSETQRNKGNFPGRFSGRQFSNSRSEMNVSTLELGDSALYLCASSLGEGEQFFGPGTRLTVL.

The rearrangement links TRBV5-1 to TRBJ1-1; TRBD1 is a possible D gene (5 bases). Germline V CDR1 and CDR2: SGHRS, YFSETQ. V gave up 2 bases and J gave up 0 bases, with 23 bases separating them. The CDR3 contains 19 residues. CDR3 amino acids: CASSFIGKGPGRMNTEAFF. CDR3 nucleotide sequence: TGCGCCAGCAGCTTCATAGGGAAGGGGCCCGGAAGAATGAACACTGAAGCTTTCTTT.

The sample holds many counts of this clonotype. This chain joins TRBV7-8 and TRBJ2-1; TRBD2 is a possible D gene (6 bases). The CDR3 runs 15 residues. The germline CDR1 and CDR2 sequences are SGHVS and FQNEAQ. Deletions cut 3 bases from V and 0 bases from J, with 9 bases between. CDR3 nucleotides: TGTGCCAGCAGCTTCGGGGGTTTCTCCTACAATGAGCAGTTCTTC. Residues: CASSFGGFSYNEQFF.

Here the CDR3 reads CASSSSGTGGQETQYF. The CDR3 region has the DNA TGCGCCAGCAGCTCCTCCGGGACGGGGGGGCAAGAGACCCAGTACTTC. The V gene is TRBV5-1, the J gene TRBJ2-5, with 8 bases that match TRBD2. Germline CDR1 reads SGHRS; CDR2 reads YFSETQ. The CDR3 length is 16 residues. The ends lost 3 bases at V and 2 bases at J; junction bases unmatched: 9.